This T cell receptor beta chain is drawn from a study of graft-versus-host responses after intestinal transplantation. The repertoire was sequenced with immunoSEQ multiplex PCR; TCRdb's copy has only in-frame clones and lacks some. In the table there are roughly 99,000 clones, 80% to 90% of which are singletons. Unmatched junction bases numbered 8, after V lost 7 bases and J lost 7 bases. The CDR3 has 13 residues. The V gene's germline CDR1 is MGHDK and CDR2 SYGVNS. Note on this clone: The antigen remains unidentified.

The specimen was unstimulated CD4+ T cells sorted from spleen or lymph node cells, collected before transplant. This chain joins TRBV25-1 and TRBJ2-7; TRBD1 matches 9 bases. The origin of this receptor is a human donor who was the organ donor for an intestinal transplant. The CDR3 reads CASTGTGFGEQYF. The CDR3 DNA reads TGTGCCAGCACGGGGACAGGGTTTGGGGAGCAGTACTTC.